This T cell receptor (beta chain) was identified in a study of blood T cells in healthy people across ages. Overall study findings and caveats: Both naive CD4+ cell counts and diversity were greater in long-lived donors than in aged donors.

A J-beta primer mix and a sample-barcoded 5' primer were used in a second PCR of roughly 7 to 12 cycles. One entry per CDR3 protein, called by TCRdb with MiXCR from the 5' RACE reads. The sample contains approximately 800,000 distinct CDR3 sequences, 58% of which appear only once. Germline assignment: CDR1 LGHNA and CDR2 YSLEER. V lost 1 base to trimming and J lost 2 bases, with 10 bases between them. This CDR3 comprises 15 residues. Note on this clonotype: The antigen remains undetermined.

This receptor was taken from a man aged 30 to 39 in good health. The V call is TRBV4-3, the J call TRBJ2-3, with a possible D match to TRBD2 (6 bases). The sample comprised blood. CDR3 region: CASSQGASVTDTQYF. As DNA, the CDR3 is TGCGCCAGCAGCCAAGGGGCTAGCGTCACAGATACGCAGTATTTT.